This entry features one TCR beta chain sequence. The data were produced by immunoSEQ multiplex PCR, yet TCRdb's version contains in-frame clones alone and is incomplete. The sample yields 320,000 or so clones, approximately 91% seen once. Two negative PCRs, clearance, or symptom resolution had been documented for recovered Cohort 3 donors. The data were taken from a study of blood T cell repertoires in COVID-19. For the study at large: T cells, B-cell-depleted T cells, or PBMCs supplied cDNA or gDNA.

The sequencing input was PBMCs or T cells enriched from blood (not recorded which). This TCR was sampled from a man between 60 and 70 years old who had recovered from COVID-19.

CDR3 in DNA: TGTGCCAGCAGTTTGACCCTTGCACAGGGGGCATTCTACAATGAGCAGTTCTTC. Its translation is CASSLTLAQGAFYNEQFF. V gene TRBV28 combines with J gene TRBJ2-1, with 9 bases fitting TRBD1. Germline trimming cut 3 bases from V and 3 bases from J; bases unmatched to any gene: 12. Looked up from germline, CDR1 is MDHEN and CDR2 is SYDVKM. The CDR3 extends over 18 amino acids. The full variable domain, its missing parts supplied by reference TRBV28 and TRBJ2-1, is DVKVTQSSRYLVKRTGEKVFLECVQDMDHENMFWYRQDPGLGLRLIYFSYDVKMKEKGDIPEGYSVSREKKERFSLILESASTNQTSMYLCASSLTLAQGAFYNEQFFGPGTRLTVL.